A single sample is the source of the 21 T cell receptor beta chains below, sequenced in a study of T cell responses to AZD1222 COVID-19 vaccine. The data were produced by immunoSEQ multiplex PCR, yet TCRdb's version contains in-frame clones alone and is incomplete. The table has about 130,000 clones, approximately 90% seen once. Sequenced material: peripheral blood, taken on day 0 of AZD1222 vaccination. Receptors were obtained from an adult in good health.

This sequence joins TRBV28 and TRBJ2-7, with D unresolved. V was pared by 6 bases and J by 1 base, with 19 bases between. The CDR3 contains 16 residues. Germline lookup yields CDR1 MDHEN and CDR2 SYDVKM. CDR3 amino acids: CASSVHGPSFSYEQYF. The CDR3, as DNA: TGTGCCAGCAGCGTTCACGGGCCTTCCTTTTCCTACGAGCAGTACTTC.

The rearrangement uses TRBV7-3 and TRBJ2-2, with TRBD1 matching over 8 bases. After removal of 2 bases from V and 2 bases from J, the junction contained 1 base not matched to a gene. The germline gives CDR1 SGHTA, CDR2 FQGTGA. The CDR3 covers 15 residues. CDR3 coding DNA: TGTGCCAGCAGCTTACAGGGGGCCAACACCGGGGAGCTGTTTTTT. Protein product: CASSLQGANTGELFF.

Only a few counts were recorded for this clone. The chain is built from TRBV5-1 and TRBJ2-1; possibly TRBD1 for D (5 bases). V was clipped by 4 bases and J by 6 bases, with 5 bases between them. Germline CDR1 and CDR2: SGHRS and YFSETQ. CDR3 length equals 11 residues. The DNA of the CDR3 is TGCGCCAGCAGCCAGGGCAATGAGCAGTTCTTC. Its protein is CASSQGNEQFF.

The count of this clone is one. This chain uses TRBV28 with TRBJ1-6; D gene unclear. Germline V gives CDR1 MDHEN, CDR2 SYDVKM. There are 15 residues in the CDR3. The ends were cut back, 3 bases at V and 6 bases at J, with 12 bases in the middle. The CDR3 here is CASSFGGSGNSPLHF. The CDR3 DNA reads as TGTGCCAGCAGTTTTGGTGGCAGTGGTAATTCACCCCTCCACTTT.

The chain combines TRBV9 with TRBJ2-7, with a possible D match to TRBD1 (5 bases). Germline CDR1 reads SGDLS; CDR2 reads YYNGEE. The CDR3 length is 15 residues. V dropped 0 bases and J dropped 0 bases, with 10 bases sitting between them. As DNA, the CDR3 is TGTGCCAGCAGCGTAGAAGCAGGGCACTCCTACGAGCAGTACTTC. As protein: CASSVEAGHSYEQYF.

This chain joins TRBV30 and TRBJ1-1; D gene unclear. Germline V gives CDR1 GTSNPN, CDR2 SVGIG (reference sequence). The V end was cut by 0 bases, the J end by 0 bases, with 8 bases between. The CDR3 is 14 residues long. The CDR3 DNA reads TGTGCCTGGAGTGTACATCAAATGAACACTGAAGCTTTCTTT. Translated: CAWSVHQMNTEAFF.

This clone has a single count. At the DNA level, this CDR3 is encoded by other sequences in the same sample as well. The chain couples TRBV18 to TRBJ1-6; D ambiguous. V was clipped by 2 bases and J by 5 bases, with 7 bases between them. CDR1 and CDR2 (germline): KGHSH, LQKENI. This CDR3 has 14 residues. In DNA form, the CDR3 reads TGTGCCAGCTCACCAGTGACGGATAATTCACCCCTCCACTTT. It is translated as CASSPVTDNSPLHF.

The chain uses TRBV27 and TRBJ2-1, with unresolved D. Germline V gene data show CDR1 as MNHEY and CDR2 as SMNVEV (reference sequence). Trimming took off 3 bases at V and 10 bases at J, with 4 bases between the two ends. The CDR3 loop spans 10 amino acids. CDR3 DNA sequence: TGTGCCAGCAGTTTTCCCGAGCAGTTCTTC. This codes for CASSFPEQFF.

The chain is built from TRBV9 and TRBJ2-1; 13 bases fit TRBD2. J gave up 3 bases and V 3 bases, and 3 bases lay outside the gene matches. The germline CDR1 and CDR2 sequences are SGDLS and YYNGEE. The CDR3 contains 16 residues. In DNA, the CDR3 is TGTGCCAGCAGCGCGGGGACTAGCGGGAACTACAATGAGCAGTTCTTC. Protein product: CASSAGTSGNYNEQFF.

This chain connects TRBV6-6 to TRBJ1-4; tentative D call: TRBD1 (5 bases). Looked up from germline, CDR1 is MNHNY and CDR2 is SVGAGI (reference sequence). There are 14 residues in the CDR3. The V and J ends lost 7 bases and 5 bases respectively, with 14 bases between them. The CDR3 DNA is TGTGCCAGCACCCCAAGGGGTGGCAATGAAAAACTGTTTTTT. Translated, it gives CASTPRGGNEKLFF.

This clone was seen just once. This chain links TRBV27 with TRBJ1-4; 7 nucleotides align to TRBD1. CDR3 length: 15 amino acids. Germline V gene data show CDR1 as MNHEY and CDR2 as SMNVEV (reference sequence). J was trimmed by 7 bases and V by 8 bases; bases with no gene match: 13. The CDR3, as DNA: TGTGCCAGCGGGAAGGGGGCTAAGAGAGCTGAAAAACTGTTTTTT. This encodes CASGKGAKRAEKLFF.

This clone was found once. The chain is built from TRBV3-1 (or the pseudogene TRBV3-2) and TRBJ2-7; the D gene is possibly TRBD1 (5 bases). The CDR3 totals 12 residues. Germline CDR1 reads LGHDT; CDR2 reads YNNKEL (reference sequence). V lost 4 bases and J 5 bases, leaving 9 bases between the germline ends. The CDR3 reads CASSPLGDEQYF. For the CDR3, the DNA is TGTGCCAGCAGCCCCCTAGGGGACGAGCAGTACTTC.

V usage is TRBV11-2 and J usage is TRBJ1-2, with D perhaps TRBD1 (5 bases). V lost 1 base, J lost 4 bases, and 13 bases lay in between. CDR1 and CDR2 (germline): SGHAT, FQNNGV. The CDR3 contains 15 residues. In DNA, the CDR3 is TGTGCCAGCAGCTTAGGGGACCCGAGGGTCTATGGCTACACCTTC. Its translation: CASSLGDPRVYGYTF.

The V call is TRBV29-1, the J call TRBJ1-1; D remains unclear. Germline V gene sequence: CDR1 SQVTM, CDR2 ANQGSEA. Trimming stripped 3 bases from V and 4 bases from J, with 12 bases between. This CDR3 is built from 13 residues. The CDR3 sequence: CSVDQAAGTEAFF. Written as DNA, the CDR3 is TGCAGCGTTGATCAGGCCGCGGGCACTGAAGCTTTCTTT.

The count of this clone is one. The chain recombines TRBV28 with TRBJ1-1; 7 bases are shared with TRBD1. CDR3 length: 15 amino acids. With V trimmed by 3 bases and J by 3 bases, 7 bases remained unmatched. CDR1 is MDHEN, CDR2 SYDVKM, per germline. The CDR3 nucleotides are TGTGCCAGCAGTTTGATGACAGGGCGGGACACTGAAGCTTTCTTT. The encoded protein is CASSLMTGRDTEAFF. The complete variable domain, with remaining parts taken from reference TRBV28 and TRBJ1-1, reads DVKVTQSSRYLVKRTGEKVFLECVQDMDHENMFWYRQDPGLGLRLIYFSYDVKMKEKGDIPEGYSVSREKKERFSLILESASTNQTSMYLCASSLMTGRDTEAFFGQGTRLTVV.

The gene calls are TRBV30 and TRBJ1-6; TRBD1 might be the D (6 bases). Germline V lookup: CDR1 GTSNPN, CDR2 SVGIG (reference sequence). The length of the CDR3 is 16 residues. Trimming pared 5 bases from V and 5 bases from J, leaving 19 bases between. In DNA form, the CDR3 reads TGTGCCTGGGGCATTTCGTGGACAGCCAATAATTCACCCCTCCACTTT. Translated, it gives CAWGISWTANNSPLHF.

The rearrangement uses TRBV6-2 or TRBV6-3 and TRBJ1-5; the match to TRBD1 covers 10 bases. The J segment lost 4 bases and the V segment lost 2 bases, leaving 8 bases of the junction unmatched. This CDR3 is built from 17 residues. Germline CDR1 reads MNHEY; CDR2 reads SVGEGT. The CDR3 sequence is CASSYPGQGIGNQPQHF. The CDR3 coding sequence is TGTGCCAGCAGTTACCCGGGACAGGGGATCGGGAATCAGCCCCAGCATTTT.

V is TRBV25-1 and J is TRBJ1-4, with D unresolved. V was pared by 1 base and J by 0 bases, with 15 bases between. The CDR3 totals 18 residues. CDR1 is MGHDK, CDR2 SYGVNS, per germline. In DNA form, the CDR3 reads TGTGCCAGCAGTGAATTGGTCGGATTACCTGCAACTAATGAAAAACTGTTTTTT. It yields the protein CASSELVGLPATNEKLFF.

V usage is TRBV12-3 or TRBV12-4 and J usage is TRBJ1-1, with D hard to call. The CDR3 contains 12 residues. Trimming shortened V by 5 bases and J by 3 bases, and 7 bases separated the two germline ends. The CDR3 sequence is CASSTRYTEAFF. The DNA for the CDR3 is TGTGCCAGCAGTACAAGGTACACTGAAGCTTTCTTT.

The rearrangement joins TRBV7-2 to TRBJ2-5; D tentatively fits TRBD1 or TRBD2 (5 bases each). This CDR3 contains 14 residues. V gave up 5 bases and J gave up 4 bases, with 14 bases separating them. Per the germline V gene, CDR1 is SGHTA and CDR2 is FQGNSA. The DNA for the CDR3 is TGTGCCAGCAGCCCTGGGACCGAGATAGAGACCCAGTACTTC. This codes for CASSPGTEIETQYF.

This rearrangement joins TRBV19 to TRBJ1-3; a possible D gene is TRBD1 (6 bases). V gave up 4 bases and J gave up 0 bases, with 10 bases separating them. From germline, CDR1 is LNHDA and CDR2 SQIVND (reference sequence). The CDR3 has 15 amino acids. CDR3 coding DNA: TGTGCCAGTAGTAATCAGGGGCTCTCTGGAAACACCATATATTTT. It yields the protein CASSNQGLSGNTIYF.